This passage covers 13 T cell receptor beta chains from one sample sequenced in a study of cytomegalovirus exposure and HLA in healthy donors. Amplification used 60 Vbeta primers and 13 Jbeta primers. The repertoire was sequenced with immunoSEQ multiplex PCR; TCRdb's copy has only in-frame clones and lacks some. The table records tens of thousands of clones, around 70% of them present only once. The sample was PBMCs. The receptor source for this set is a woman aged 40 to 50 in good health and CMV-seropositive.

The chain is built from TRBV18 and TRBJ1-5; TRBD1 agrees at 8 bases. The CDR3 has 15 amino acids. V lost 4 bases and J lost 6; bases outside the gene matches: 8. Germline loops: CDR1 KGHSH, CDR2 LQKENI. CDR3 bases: TGTGCCAGCTCACTTAGGACAGGGATCCCTCAGCCCCAGCATTTT. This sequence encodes CASSLRTGIPQPQHF.

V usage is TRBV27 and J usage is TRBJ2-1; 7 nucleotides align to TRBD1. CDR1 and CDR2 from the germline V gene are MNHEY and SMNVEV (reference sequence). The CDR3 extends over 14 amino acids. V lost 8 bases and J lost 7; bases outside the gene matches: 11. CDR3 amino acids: CASWRTGSGNEQFF. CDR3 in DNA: TGTGCCAGCTGGAGGACAGGCTCCGGGAATGAGCAGTTCTTC.

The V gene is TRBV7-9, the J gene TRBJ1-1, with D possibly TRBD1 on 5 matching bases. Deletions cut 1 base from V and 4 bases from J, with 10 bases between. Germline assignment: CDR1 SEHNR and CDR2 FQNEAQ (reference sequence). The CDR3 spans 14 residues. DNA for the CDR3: TGTGCCAGCAGCTTAGAAGGGGTTCTCACTGAAGCTTTCTTT. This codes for CASSLEGVLTEAFF.

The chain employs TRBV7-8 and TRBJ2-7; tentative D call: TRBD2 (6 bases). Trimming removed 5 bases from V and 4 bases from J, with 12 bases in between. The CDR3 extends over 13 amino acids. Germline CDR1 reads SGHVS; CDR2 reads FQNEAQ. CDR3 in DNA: TGTGCCAGCAGCCAGGGACTCCCGTACGAGCAGTACTTC. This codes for CASSQGLPYEQYF.

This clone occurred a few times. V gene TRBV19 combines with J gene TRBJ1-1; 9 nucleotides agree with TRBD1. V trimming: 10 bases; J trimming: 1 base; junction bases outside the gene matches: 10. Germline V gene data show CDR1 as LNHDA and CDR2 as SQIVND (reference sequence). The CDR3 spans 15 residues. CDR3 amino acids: CATNNKGQGNTEAFF. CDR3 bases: TGTGCCACCAATAACAAGGGACAGGGGAACACTGAAGCTTTCTTT.

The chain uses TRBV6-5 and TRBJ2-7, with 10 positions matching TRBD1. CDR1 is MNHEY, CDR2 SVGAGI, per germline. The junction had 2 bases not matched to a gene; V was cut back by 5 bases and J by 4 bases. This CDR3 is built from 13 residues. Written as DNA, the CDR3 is TGTGCCAGCAGTAGGGACAGGGGATACGAGCAGTACTTC. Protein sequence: CASSRDRGYEQYF.

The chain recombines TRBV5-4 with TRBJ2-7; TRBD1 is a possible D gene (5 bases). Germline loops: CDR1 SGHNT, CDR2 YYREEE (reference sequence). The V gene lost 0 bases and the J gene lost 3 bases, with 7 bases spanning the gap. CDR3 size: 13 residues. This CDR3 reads CASSLGGFYEQYF. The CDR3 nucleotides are TGTGCCAGCAGCTTGGGGGGCTTCTACGAGCAGTACTTC.

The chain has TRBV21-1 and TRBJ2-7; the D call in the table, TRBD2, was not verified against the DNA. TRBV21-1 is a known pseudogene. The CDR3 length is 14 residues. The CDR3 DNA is TGTGCCAGCAGCAGGCGCCTACGGAGGGAAGAGCAGTACTTC. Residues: CASSRRLRREEQYF.

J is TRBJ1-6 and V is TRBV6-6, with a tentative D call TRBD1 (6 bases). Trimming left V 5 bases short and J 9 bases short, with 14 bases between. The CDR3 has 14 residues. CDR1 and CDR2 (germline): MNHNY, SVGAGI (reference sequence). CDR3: CASSTQGLVSPLHF. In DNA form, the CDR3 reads TGTGCCAGCAGTACACAGGGTTTGGTTTCACCCCTCCACTTT.

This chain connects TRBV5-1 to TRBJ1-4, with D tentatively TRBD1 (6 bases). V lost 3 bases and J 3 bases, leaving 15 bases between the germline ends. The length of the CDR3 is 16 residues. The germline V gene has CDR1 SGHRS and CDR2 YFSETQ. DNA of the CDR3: TGCGCCAGCAGCTCCGGCGGGGGCAGGGCTAATGAAAAACTGTTTTTT. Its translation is CASSSGGGRANEKLFF.

CDR3 protein: CASAISYEQYF. In nucleotides, the CDR3 is TGTGCCAGCGCGATTTCCTACGAGCAGTACTTC. This chain links TRBV2 with TRBJ2-7; D unresolved. Per the germline V gene, CDR1 is SNHLY and CDR2 is FYNNEI. Trimming took 8 bases from V and 1 from J, leaving 6 bases between them. The CDR3 contains 11 residues.

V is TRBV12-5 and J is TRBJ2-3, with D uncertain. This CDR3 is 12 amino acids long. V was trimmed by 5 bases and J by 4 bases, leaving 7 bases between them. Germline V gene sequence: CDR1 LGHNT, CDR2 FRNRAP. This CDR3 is CASGHTADTQYF. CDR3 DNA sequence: TGTGCTAGTGGTCATACGGCAGATACGCAGTATTTT. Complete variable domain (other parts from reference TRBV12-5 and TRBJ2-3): DARVTQTPRHKVTEMGQEVTMRCQPILGHNTVFWYRQTMMQGLELLAYFRNRAPLDDSGMPKDRFSAEMPDATLATLKIQPSEPRDSAVYFCASGHTADTQYFGPGTRLTVL.

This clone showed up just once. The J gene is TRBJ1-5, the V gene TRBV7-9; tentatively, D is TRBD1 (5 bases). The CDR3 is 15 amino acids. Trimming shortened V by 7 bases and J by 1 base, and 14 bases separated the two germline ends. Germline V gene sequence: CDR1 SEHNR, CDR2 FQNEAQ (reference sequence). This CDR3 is CASTHGRGSNQPQHF. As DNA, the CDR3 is TGTGCCAGCACCCATGGGAGGGGCAGCAATCAGCCCCAGCATTTT.